Presented here are 21 T cell receptor beta chains from one specimen sequenced in a study of blood T cell repertoires in COVID-19. Assay used: immunoSEQ multiplex PCR; TCRdb lists only in-frame clones, some missing. The data hold under 250,000 clones, with roughly nine tenths observed a single time. Sequences were obtained from peripheral blood. The receptors were sampled from a man in his fifties or sixties who had recovered from COVID-19.

The chain couples TRBV5-1 to TRBJ1-4, with D uncertain. The ends were cut back, 1 base at V and 1 base at J, with 8 bases in the middle. The CDR3 runs to 15 residues. Germline CDR1 is SGHRS and CDR2 is YFSETQ. CDR3 amino acids: CASSLTSGTNEKLFF. For the CDR3, the DNA is TGCGCCAGCAGCTTGACGTCGGGAACTAATGAAAAACTGTTTTTT.

The chain uses TRBV10-3 and TRBJ1-2, with a possible D match to TRBD1 (5 bases). V was clipped by 0 bases and J by 5 bases, with 19 bases between them. There are 17 residues in the CDR3. CDR1 and CDR2 from the germline V gene are ENHRY and SYGVKD. CDR3 sequence reads: CAISESSLGKGLYGYTF. The CDR3 bases are TGTGCCATCAGTGAGTCCTCCCTAGGGAAGGGGCTGTATGGCTACACCTTC.

The rearrangement links TRBV3-1 (or the pseudogene TRBV3-2) to TRBJ1-2; D uncertain. In germline, CDR1 is LGHDT, CDR2 YNNKEL (reference sequence). The ends were cut back, 0 bases at V and 8 bases at J, with 13 bases in the middle. The CDR3 covers 14 residues. The DNA for the CDR3 is TGTGCCAGCAGCCAAGAGGGTGCGCCGGGAGGCTACACCTTC. It yields the protein CASSQEGAPGGYTF.

This CDR3 reads CASSPGLLYEQYF. The CDR3 region has the DNA TGTGCCAGCAGTCCAGGACTTCTTTACGAGCAGTACTTC. The chain joins TRBV12-3 or TRBV12-4 to TRBJ2-7; a possible D gene is TRBD2 (5 bases). V was shortened by 5 bases and J by 4 bases, with 12 bases between the two germline ends. The CDR3 spans 13 residues.

To note about this clone: The same CDR3 can be traced to other DNA sequences in this sample. J is TRBJ1-2 and V is TRBV2, with 8 nucleotides matching TRBD1. Germline V gene lookup returns CDR1 SNHLY and CDR2 FYNNEI. V lost 2 bases to trimming and J lost 4 bases; unmatched junction nucleotides: 0. This CDR3 spans 13 amino acids. The CDR3 sequence is CASSEQGAYGYTF. CDR3 DNA sequence: TGTGCCAGCAGTGAACAGGGGGCCTATGGCTACACCTTC.

CDR3 DNA: TGTGCCAGCAGCCCACAGGGGATCTACGAGCAGTACTTC. This translates into CASSPQGIYEQYF. The rearrangement links TRBV6-6 to TRBJ2-7; TRBD1 matches 7 bases. The CDR3 covers 13 residues. Trimming at V came to 6 bases and at J to 3 bases, leaving 5 bases not matched to a gene. Germline V lookup: CDR1 MNHNY, CDR2 SVGAGI (reference sequence).

Comments on this clone: Compared with germline, one end of the junction differs, possibly owing to a read error. The chain links TRBV19 to TRBJ2-7; 12 nucleotides line up with TRBD2. The germline V gene encodes CDR1 LNHDA and CDR2 SQIVND (reference sequence). The CDR3 consists of 19 residues. This CDR3 reads CVSSIRRPSGRESTYEQYF. The CDR3 DNA is TGTGTCAGTAGTATACGGAGGCCTAGCGGGAGGGAATCAACGTACGAGCAGTACTTC.

Note on this clone: Other nucleotide sequences in the sample specify the same CDR3. V usage is TRBV9 and J usage is TRBJ1-2; D remains ambiguous. The CDR3 consists of 14 residues. Trimming left V 0 bases short and J 2 bases short, with 8 bases between. Germline V gene sequence: CDR1 SGDLS, CDR2 YYNGEE. CDR3: CASSVDPGNYGYTF. The CDR3 region has the DNA TGTGCCAGCAGCGTAGATCCGGGGAACTATGGCTACACCTTC.

V is TRBV4-1 and J is TRBJ2-7; 11 bases are a match to TRBD2. Germline V gives CDR1 MGHRA, CDR2 YSYEKL. Trimming removed 3 bases from V and 6 bases from J; junction bases left unmatched: 7. The CDR3 runs to 15 residues. CDR3 sequence (DNA): TGCGCCAGCAGCCAGGGAGTAGCGGGAGGGTTCGAGCAGTACTTC. Protein product: CASSQGVAGGFEQYF.

This chain uses TRBV28 with TRBJ1-2, with TRBD1 identical over 9 bases. V dropped 5 bases and J dropped 5; count of bases not matched to a gene: 9. The length of the CDR3 is 15 residues. Germline V gives CDR1 MDHEN, CDR2 SYDVKM. CDR3 residues: CASSQPRTGEYGYTF. The CDR3 nucleotides read TGTGCCAGCAGTCAGCCCCGGACAGGGGAATATGGCTACACCTTC.

This clone was seen a single time. The chain links TRBV19 to TRBJ2-7, with TRBD1 matching 7 bases. The CDR3 has 15 amino acids. J gave up 3 bases and V 1 base, and 6 bases lay outside the gene matches. CDR1 and CDR2 from the germline V gene are LNHDA and SQIVND (reference sequence). The CDR3, as DNA: TGTGCCAGTAGTATAGTAGGGTCAGGGGGCTACGAGCAGTACTTC. Protein: CASSIVGSGGYEQYF.

The J gene is TRBJ2-1, the V gene TRBV7-9; 8 bases agree with TRBD1. The germline CDR1 and CDR2 sequences are SEHNR and FQNEAQ (reference sequence). Trimming took 5 bases from V and 5 from J; bases not matched to a gene: 8. The CDR3 loop spans 15 amino acids. CDR3 bases: TGTGCCAGCAGCAAGGGGGACAGGCGCCACAATGAGCAGTTCTTC. It yields the protein CASSKGDRRHNEQFF.

The chain links TRBV6-5 to TRBJ1-1, with a weak D call TRBD1 (5 bases). The CDR3 runs to 15 residues. The germline gives CDR1 MNHEY, CDR2 SVGAGI. V lost 4 bases and J lost 6, with 18 bases in between. In DNA form, the CDR3 reads TGTGCCAGCAGTTCCACAGGTTTACGCCAATCTGAAGCTTTCTTT. Amino acid sequence: CASSSTGLRQSEAFF.

This clone was detected a few times. The chain uses TRBV5-1 and TRBJ1-2, with 9 positions matching TRBD1. The CDR3 runs 18 residues. With 1 base clipped from V and 1 base from J, the junction kept 11 bases outside the gene matches. Germline loops: CDR1 SGHRS, CDR2 YFSETQ. CDR3 sequence reads: CASSLRGTGSPVNYGYTF. CDR3 nucleotide sequence: TGCGCCAGCAGCTTGAGGGGGACAGGGTCTCCCGTTAACTATGGCTACACCTTC.

The CDR3 region has the DNA TGTGCCAGCAGCTTCCGGGACAGGTACACCGGGGAGCTGTTTTTT. Translating it yields CASSFRDRYTGELFF. The J gene is TRBJ2-2, the V gene TRBV5-4; TRBD1 agrees at 8 bases. This CDR3 comprises 15 residues. Trimming took 2 bases from V and 3 from J; bases not matched to a gene: 3. CDR1 is SGHNT and CDR2 is YYREEE in the germline V gene (reference sequence).

This clone was observed a single time. The chain links TRBV7-8 to TRBJ2-7; 10 bases are a match to TRBD2. The J segment lost 7 bases and the V segment lost 1 base, leaving 7 bases of the junction unmatched. The germline CDR1 and CDR2 sequences are SGHVS and FQNEAQ. This CDR3 spans 15 amino acids. For the CDR3, the DNA is TGTGCCAGCAGCTTAGTGGTTAGCGGGAGGATAGAGCAGTACTTC. It codes for CASSLVVSGRIEQYF.

The J gene is TRBJ2-1, the V gene TRBV18; D is undetermined. Per the germline V gene, CDR1 is KGHSH and CDR2 is LQKENI. This CDR3 is built from 14 residues. Trimming pared 3 bases from V and 2 bases from J, leaving 8 bases between. CDR3 region: CASSPRSTYNEQFF. For the CDR3, the DNA is TGTGCCAGCTCACCTAGGAGCACCTACAATGAGCAGTTCTTC.

CDR3 sequence reads: CAWSTDRGQKGKLFF. CDR3 DNA sequence: TGTGCCTGGAGTACAGACAGGGGACAGAAAGGAAAACTGTTTTTT. The V call is TRBV30, the J call TRBJ1-4; 8 bases align to TRBD1. There are 15 residues in the CDR3. J was trimmed by 10 bases and V by 2 bases; bases with no gene match: 12. Germline V lookup: CDR1 GTSNPN, CDR2 SVGIG (reference sequence).

The chain links TRBV18 to TRBJ1-6, with 8 bases identical to TRBD1. Losses at the gene ends were 6 bases for V and 3 bases for J; bases not matched to a gene: 7. The CDR3 is 16 residues long. Per the germline V gene, CDR1 is KGHSH and CDR2 is LQKENI. The CDR3 DNA follows: TGTGCCAGCTCGTGGGGACAGGACAACTATAATTCACCCCTCCACTTT. Amino acids: CASSWGQDNYNSPLHF.

This rearrangement joins TRBV6-5 to TRBJ2-1; 8 positions agree with TRBD2. The V segment lost 6 bases and the J segment 9 bases; nucleotides outside the gene matches: 10. CDR1 and CDR2 (germline): MNHEY, SVGAGI. The CDR3 contains 14 residues. CDR3 amino acids: CASRPPGAGGEQFF. CDR3 nucleotide sequence: TGTGCCAGCAGACCCCCAGGGGCGGGGGGTGAGCAGTTCTTC.

The gene calls are TRBV3-1 (or the pseudogene TRBV3-2) and TRBJ2-2; tentative D call: TRBD2 (6 bases). V was clipped by 4 bases and J by 0 bases, with 12 bases between them. Germline V gene sequence: CDR1 LGHDT, CDR2 YNNKEL (reference sequence). The CDR3 spans 16 residues. The CDR3 DNA sequence: TGTGCCAGCAGCCTCAGGCGGGGATCGAACACCGGGGAGCTGTTTTTT. Translating it yields CASSLRRGSNTGELFF.